This TCR beta chain is drawn from a study of cytomegalovirus exposure and HLA in healthy donors. CDR1 is SQVTM and CDR2 is ANQGSEA in the germline V gene. Trimming took off 6 bases at V and 3 bases at J, with 11 bases between the two ends. The CDR3 is made up of 12 amino acids. Using immunoSEQ multiplex PCR, the repertoire was profiled, and TCRdb retains in-frame clones only, with some absent. The table records about 220,000 clones, approximately 90% of them present only once. This rearrangement joins TRBV29-1 to TRBJ1-1; D ambiguous. The specimen sequenced was PBMCs. The sequence was collected from a woman under 30 in good health and CMV-seronegative. The CDR3 DNA is TGCAGCGTGCGGGAAGGAGACACTGAAGCTTTCTTT. Protein sequence: CSVREGDTEAFF.